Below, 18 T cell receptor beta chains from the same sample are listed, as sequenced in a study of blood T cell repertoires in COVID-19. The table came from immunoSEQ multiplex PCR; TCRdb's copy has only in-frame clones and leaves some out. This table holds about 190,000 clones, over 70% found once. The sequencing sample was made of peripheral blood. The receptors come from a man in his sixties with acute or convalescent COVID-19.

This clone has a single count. CDR3 amino acids: CASSFTPNTEAFF. In nucleotides, the CDR3 is TGTGCCAGCAGTTTTACTCCGAACACTGAAGCTTTCTTT. The V and J genes are TRBV27 and TRBJ1-1; D call uncertain. This CDR3 has 13 residues. The germline V gene encodes CDR1 MNHEY and CDR2 SMNVEV (reference sequence). Trimming stripped 3 bases from V and 1 base from J, with 6 bases between.

In nucleotides, the CDR3 is TGTGCCAGTAGTATAGTCGTTCGGACTAGCGGGGGATACGAGCAGTACTTC. Protein: CASSIVVRTSGGYEQYF. V gene TRBV19 combines with J gene TRBJ2-7; 13 positions agree with TRBD2. Trimming took 1 base from V and 4 from J; bases not matched to a gene: 7. Germline V gene sequence: CDR1 LNHDA, CDR2 SQIVND (reference sequence). The CDR3 contains 17 residues.

The CDR3 reads CASSDFGQGVLHEQFF. In nucleotides, the CDR3 is TGTGCCAGCAGTGACTTCGGACAGGGAGTCTTGCATGAGCAGTTCTTC. V gene TRBV6-1 combines with J gene TRBJ2-1; the match to TRBD1 covers 8 bases. V was pared by 3 bases and J by 8 bases, with 12 bases of the junction left unmatched. The CDR3 covers 16 residues. The V gene's germline CDR1 is MNHNS and CDR2 SASEGT.

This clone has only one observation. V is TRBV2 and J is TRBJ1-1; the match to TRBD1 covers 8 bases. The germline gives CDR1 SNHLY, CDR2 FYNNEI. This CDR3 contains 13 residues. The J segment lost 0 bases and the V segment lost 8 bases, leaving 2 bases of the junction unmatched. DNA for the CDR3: TGTGCCAGCCAGGGACAGGTGAACACTGAAGCTTTCTTT. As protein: CASQGQVNTEAFF.

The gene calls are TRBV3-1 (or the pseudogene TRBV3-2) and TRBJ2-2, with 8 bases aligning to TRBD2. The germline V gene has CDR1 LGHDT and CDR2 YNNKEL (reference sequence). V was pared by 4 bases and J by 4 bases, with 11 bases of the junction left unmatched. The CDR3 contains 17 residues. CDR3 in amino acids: CASSPDRGGSSTGELFF. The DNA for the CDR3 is TGTGCCAGCAGCCCCGATCGGGGGGGCTCGAGCACCGGGGAGCTGTTTTTT.

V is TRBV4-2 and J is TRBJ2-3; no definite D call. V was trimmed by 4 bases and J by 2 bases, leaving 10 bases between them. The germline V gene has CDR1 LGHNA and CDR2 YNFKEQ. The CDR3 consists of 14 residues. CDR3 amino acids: CASSPPLNTDTQYF. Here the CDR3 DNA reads TGTGCCAGCAGCCCCCCACTAAACACAGATACGCAGTATTTT.

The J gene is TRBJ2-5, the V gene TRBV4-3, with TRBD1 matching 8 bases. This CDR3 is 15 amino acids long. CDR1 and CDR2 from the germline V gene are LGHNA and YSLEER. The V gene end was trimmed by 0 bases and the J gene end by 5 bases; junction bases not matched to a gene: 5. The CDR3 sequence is CASSQDDQGAETQYF. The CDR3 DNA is TGCGCCAGCAGCCAAGATGACCAGGGGGCGGAGACCCAGTACTTC.

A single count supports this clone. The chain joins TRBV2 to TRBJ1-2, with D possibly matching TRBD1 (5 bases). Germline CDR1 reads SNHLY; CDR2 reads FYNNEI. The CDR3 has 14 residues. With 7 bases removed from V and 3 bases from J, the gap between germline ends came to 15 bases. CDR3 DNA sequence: TGTGCCAGCATCGCTCACGGGGGGTACTATGGCTACACCTTC. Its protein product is CASIAHGGYYGYTF. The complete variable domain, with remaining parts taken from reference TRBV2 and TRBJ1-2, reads EPEVTQTPSHQVTQMGQEVILRCVPISNHLYFYWYRQILGQKVEFLVSFYNNEISEKSEIFDDQFSVERPDGSNFTLKIRSTKLEDSAMYFCASIAHGGYYGYTFGSGTRLTVV.

The CDR3: CASSFSREWYNEQFF. CDR3 nucleotides: TGTGCCAGCAGCTTTTCGCGGGAGTGGTACAATGAGCAGTTCTTC. The chain links TRBV12-1 to TRBJ2-1; the table assigns TRBD2, which was not confirmed against the DNA. TRBV12-1 is shown as a pseudogene. This CDR3 spans 15 amino acids.

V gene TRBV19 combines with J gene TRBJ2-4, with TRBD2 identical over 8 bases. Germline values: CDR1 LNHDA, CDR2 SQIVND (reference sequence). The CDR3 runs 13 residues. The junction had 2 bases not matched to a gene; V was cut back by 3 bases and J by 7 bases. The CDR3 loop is CASSITGGNIQYF. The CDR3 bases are TGTGCCAGTAGTATCACGGGGGGGAACATTCAGTACTTC. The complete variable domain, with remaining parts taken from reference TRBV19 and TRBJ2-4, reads DGGITQSPKYLFRKEGQNVTLSCEQNLNHDAMYWYRQDPGQGLRLIYYSQIVNDFQKGDIAEGYSVSREKKESFPLTVTSAQKNPTAFYLCASSITGGNIQYFGAGTRLSVL.

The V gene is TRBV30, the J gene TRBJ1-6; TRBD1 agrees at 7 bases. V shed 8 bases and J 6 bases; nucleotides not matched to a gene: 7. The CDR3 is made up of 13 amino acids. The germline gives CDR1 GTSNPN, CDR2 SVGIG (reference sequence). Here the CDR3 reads CASQGDGNSPLHF. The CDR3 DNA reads TGTGCCAGTCAGGGGGACGGTAATTCACCCCTCCACTTT.

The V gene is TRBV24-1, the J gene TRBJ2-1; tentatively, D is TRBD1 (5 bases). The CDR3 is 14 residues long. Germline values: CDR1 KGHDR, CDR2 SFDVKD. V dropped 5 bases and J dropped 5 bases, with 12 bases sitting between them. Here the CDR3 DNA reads TGTGCCACCAGTGTGCTTGGGGCTGACAATGAGCAGTTCTTC. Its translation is CATSVLGADNEQFF.

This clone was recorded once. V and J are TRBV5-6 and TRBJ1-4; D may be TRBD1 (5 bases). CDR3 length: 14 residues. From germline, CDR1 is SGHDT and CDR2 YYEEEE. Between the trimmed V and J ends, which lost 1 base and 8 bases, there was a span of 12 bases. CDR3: CASSLLGPEEKLFF. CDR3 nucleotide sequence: TGTGCCAGCAGCTTGTTGGGGCCGGAGGAAAAACTGTTTTTT.

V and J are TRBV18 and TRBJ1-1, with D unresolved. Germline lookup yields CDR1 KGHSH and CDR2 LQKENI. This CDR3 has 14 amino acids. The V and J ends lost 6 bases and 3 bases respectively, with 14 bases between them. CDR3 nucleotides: TGTGCCAGCTCCCCCAAAGAGTTGTACACTGAAGCTTTCTTT. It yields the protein CASSPKELYTEAFF.

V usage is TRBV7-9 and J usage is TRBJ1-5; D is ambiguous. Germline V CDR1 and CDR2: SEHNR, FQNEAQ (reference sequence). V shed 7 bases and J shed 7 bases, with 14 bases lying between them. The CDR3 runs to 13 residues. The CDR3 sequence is CASNEGPGQPQHF. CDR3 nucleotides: TGTGCCAGCAATGAGGGCCCGGGACAGCCCCAGCATTTT.

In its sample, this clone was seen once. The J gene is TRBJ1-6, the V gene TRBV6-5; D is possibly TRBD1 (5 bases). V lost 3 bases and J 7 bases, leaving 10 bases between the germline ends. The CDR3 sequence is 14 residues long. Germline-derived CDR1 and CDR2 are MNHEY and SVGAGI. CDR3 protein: CASSYDSSNSPLHF. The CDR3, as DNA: TGTGCCAGCAGTTATGACAGCTCCAATTCACCCCTCCACTTT.

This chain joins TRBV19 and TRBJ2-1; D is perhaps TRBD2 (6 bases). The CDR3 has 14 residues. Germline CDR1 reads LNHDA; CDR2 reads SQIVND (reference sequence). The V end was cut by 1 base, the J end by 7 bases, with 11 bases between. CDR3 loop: CASSIVPGGNEQFF. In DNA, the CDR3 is TGTGCCAGTAGTATAGTTCCCGGGGGAAATGAGCAGTTCTTC.

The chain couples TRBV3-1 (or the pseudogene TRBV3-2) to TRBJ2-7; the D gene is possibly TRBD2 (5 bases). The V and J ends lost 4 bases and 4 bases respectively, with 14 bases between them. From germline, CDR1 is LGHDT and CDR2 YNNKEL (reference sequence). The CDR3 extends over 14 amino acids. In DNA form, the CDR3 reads TGTGCCAGCAGCCCAGGACTCACCTCATACGAGCAGTACTTC. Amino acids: CASSPGLTSYEQYF.